This TCR beta chain is from a study of early T cells in non-severe SARS-CoV-2 infection. Looking at the study overall: Sequencing used unsorted whole-blood bulk RNA, so chains lack pairing. Study-level findings and limits: VDJdb matching, biased toward anti-spike CD8 responses, missed private and CD4 specificities.

Attachment of unique molecular identifiers was made to individual cDNA molecules. One entry per CDR3 protein, called by TCRdb with MiXCR from the 5' RACE reads. The sample carries 75,000 to 100,000 distinct CDR3 sequences, roughly 15% recorded once. CDR1 and CDR2 from the germline V gene are LGHNT and FRNRAP. This CDR3 region has 13 residues. The V end lost 4 bases, the J end lost 2 bases, and 8 bases lay between the germline ends. In this sample, this clonotype turned up many times. Its antigen is unknown. The sequenced material came from whole blood. The source of this sequence is an adult who was a healthcare worker with PCR-confirmed SARS-CoV-2 infection or an uninfected control (not recorded which). The chain joins TRBV12-5 to TRBJ1-1, with D tentatively TRBD1 (6 bases). The CDR3 nucleotides read TGTGCTAGTGGTTGGACAGATAACACTGAAGCTTTCTTT. It translates to CASGWTDNTEAFF.